This T cell receptor (beta chain) was obtained from a study of T cells in tuberculosis (dated by TCRdb to the late 2010s). As for the study more broadly: In the study, CD1B tetramers and high-throughput TCR immunosequencing were combined to characterize T cells specific for the mycobacterial lipid antigen glucose monomycolate (GMM). In a South African clinical cohort, IGRA-negative adolescents, IGRA-positive adolescents with latent tuberculosis and adults with active tuberculosis were compared, with under eleven people in each group. PBMC from patients with active tuberculosis were archived either before the start of standard anti-tuberculosis treatment or within 7 days of starting that treatment.

The research as a whole found: Clinical samples were selected based on which cryopreserved specimens were available, and the active tuberculosis cases were adults whereas the controls were adolescents. Shorter CDR3-alpha lengths in active tuberculosis patients partly drove the smaller NN-distances, and the TCR-beta difference was not statistically significant. Smaller mean NN-distances to GMM-specific TCRs were observed in active tuberculosis TCR-alpha repertoires than in IGRA-negative controls, suggesting clonal expansion of GMM-specific TCRs. A classifier using the diverse GMM-specific repertoire reached around 85% accuracy (AUROC roughly 0.92), compared with 60% to 75% accuracy using GEM motif frequencies.

TCR libraries were generated with the immunoSEQ multiplex PCR assay, using TCR-beta and/or TCR-alpha/delta assays for each sample. The Illumina high-throughput platform was used to sequence the amplified TCR libraries. Under the source paper's analysis protocol: Clustering and dimensionality reduction were performed using pairwise TCRdist distances among GMM-specific receptors from ex vivo sorted or in vitro expanded T cells. Each clinical repertoire received a mean NN-distance score, defined as the average TCRdist to the nearest 10% of tetramer-positive reference sequences. To compute GEM TCR motif frequency, the fraction of unique TCRs matching known GEM sequences by V/J usage and CDR3 length was calculated. Active tuberculosis was classified by linear discriminant analysis with leave-one-out cross-validation, implemented in scikit-learn. Drawn from immuneACCESS, this table holds only the in-frame rearrangements with V and J called that TCRdb kept. Clones are partly lost; checked studies trace under half to an unresolved V gene and leave the rest unexplained. V and J calls and clone size are copied from that table; D and trimming were computed from the DNA. The sample has about 34,000 clones on record, approximately 90% of them singletons. In total, the top ten clones hold 2.4% of the sample.

This specimen's time point label, interpreted: new active TB diagnosis, blood taken before or within 7 days of starting treatment. Patients with active tuberculosis were defined as newly diagnosed, HIV-seronegative South African adults aged 18 years or older. Confirmation of active tuberculosis was based on positive sputum smear microscopy and/or a positive M. tuberculosis culture. Immunosequencing of unsorted cryopreserved PBMC covered, on average, around 100,000 T cells per clinical donor. This clone is judged medium-sized (0.01 to 0.1%). Its antigen is not yet known. Base quality data are lacking; no much larger clone is found one base away. This sequence was found in an adult with tuberculosis. The sample consisted of PBMCs, taken at tuberculosis diagnosis.

The CDR3 region reads CASSIDEGRGYGYTF. In nucleotides, the sequence is TGTGCCAGTAGTATAGACGAGGGCAGGGGCTATGGCTACACCTTC. The chain is made from TRBV19 and TRBJ1-2, with TRBD1 as a weak D call on 6 bases. V lost 0 bases and J lost 4 bases; the stretch between them is 12 bases long. From the germline V gene (reference sequence), CDR1 is LNHDA and CDR2 is SQIVND. The CDR3 has 15 amino acids, counting the end cysteine and phenylalanine. Just the 45-base CDR3 DNA is kept, in frame starting at base 1.